The following is a TCR beta chain sequence with its context. This record belongs to a study of blood T cell repertoires in COVID-19. Study-wide context: Donors in the United States, Italy and Spain gave samples during acute or convalescent COVID-19. From T cells, B-cell-depleted T cells, or PBMCs came the material, which was cDNA or gDNA.

In the authors' methods: The assay estimated nucleated cells by amplifying reference gene primers. Sequenced by immunoSEQ multiplex PCR; TCRdb stores in-frame clones only, minus some. V, J and clone size are those of that table, while D and trimming were read from the DNA. The sample yields about 240,000 clones, approximately 86% seen once. This CDR3 is 18 amino acids long. The germline V gene encodes CDR1 SGHNT and CDR2 YYREEE (reference sequence). The V gene lost 3 bases and the J gene lost 5 bases, with 24 bases spanning the gap. The chain carries TRBV5-4 and TRBJ1-5, with D possibly being TRBD1 (6 bases). Sequences were obtained from peripheral blood. The receptor comes from an older woman with active or convalescent COVID-19. The CDR3 DNA sequence: TGTGCCAGCAGCTCTCGGGGGGCCGGGACCGGCAGGGATCAGCCCCAGCATTTT. Translated: CASSSRGAGTGRDQPQHF.